This is a list of T cell receptor beta chains from one sample in a study of cytomegalovirus exposure and HLA in healthy donors. TCRdb's copy holds only in-frame clones and misses some; the assay was immunoSEQ multiplex PCR. The sample records around 150,000 clones, roughly 89% being singletons. The sample was PBMCs. The source of these receptors is a man in his late teens or twenties in good health and CMV-seropositive. Each CDR3 is given with its conserved first and last residue. The D gene is left open where the match is weak. Some rows have no size entry. The others give once, few or many, or a class for an expanded clone.

clone_size d_call j_call cdr3_length v_call cdr3_aa cdr3_nt
NA NA TRBJ2-1 12 TRBV6-6 CASRFFETEQFF TGTGCCAGCAGGTTCTTTGAGACAGAGCAGTTCTTC
NA NA TRBJ1-5 13 TRBV4-1 CASSQTVHQPQHF TGCGCCAGCAGCCAAACGGTCCATCAGCCCCAGCATTTT
NA NA TRBJ1-2 15 TRBV6-1 CASSEAQVTLRGYTF TGTGCCAGCAGTGAAGCGCAGGTGACACTGAGAGGCTACACCTTC
NA NA TRBJ2-7 13 TRBV12-5 CATNEGGVYEQYF TGTGCTACCAATGAAGGGGGAGTCTACGAGCAGTACTTC
NA NA TRBJ1-4 14 TRBV7-8 CASSLGVFGEKLFF TGTGCCAGCAGCTTAGGCGTGTTTGGTGAAAAACTGTTTTTT
NA NA TRBJ2-7 13 TRBV30 CAWSLQGTYEQYF TGTGCCTGGAGTTTACAGGGCACTTACGAGCAGTACTTC
NA NA TRBJ2-1 17 TRBV27 CASRPDRQWSSYNEQFF TGTGCCAGCAGGCCAGACAGGCAATGGAGCTCCTACAATGAGCAGTTCTTC
once NA TRBJ2-1 15 TRBV7-6 CASSFSPGRENEQFF TGTGCCAGCAGCTTTTCCCCCGGTCGCGAAAATGAGCAGTTCTTC
NA TRBD2 TRBJ2-1 14 TRBV7-9 CASSARLAGNEQFF TGTGCCAGCAGCGCCCGACTAGCCGGCAATGAGCAGTTCTTC
NA NA TRBJ2-5 13 TRBV25-1 CASSELGFETQYF TGTGCCAGCAGTGAATTGGGCTTCGAGACCCAGTACTTC
NA NA TRBJ1-4 14 TRBV2 CASSPDRRNEKLFF TGTGCCAGCAGTCCCGACAGACGTAATGAAAAACTGTTTTTT
NA NA TRBJ1-2 12 TRBV5-1 CASSSDLEGYTF TGCGCCAGCAGCTCAGACCTGGAGGGCTACACCTTC
NA NA TRBJ2-1 15 TRBV6-1 CASSEQSGGYNEQFF TGTGCCAGCAGTGAGCAGTCCGGGGGCTACAATGAGCAGTTCTTC
NA NA TRBJ2-7 13 TRBV5-1 CASSRTGHYEQYF TGCGCCAGCAGCAGAACAGGGCACTACGAGCAGTACTTC
NA NA TRBJ1-3 15 TRBV27 CASSLRGFGGNTIYF TGTGCCAGCAGTCTCCGAGGCTTCGGGGGAAACACCATATATTTT
NA TRBD2 TRBJ2-7 16 TRBV5-4 CASSLGASGRSYEQYF TGTGCCAGCAGCTTGGGTGCTAGCGGGAGAAGCTACGAGCAGTACTTC
NA NA TRBJ1-3 15 TRBV6-5 CASSTTRYSGNTIYF TGTGCCAGCAGTACCACTAGATACTCTGGAAACACCATATATTTT
NA TRBD2 TRBJ2-7 19 TRBV5-3 CARSSSPGTSGRGSYEQYF TGTGCCAGAAGCTCTTCCCCCGGGACTAGCGGGCGGGGATCCTACGAGCAGTACTTC
NA TRBD2 TRBJ2-1 17 TRBV9 CASSVQLAGLSYNEQFF TGTGCCAGCAGCGTTCAGCTAGCGGGTCTCTCCTACAATGAGCAGTTCTTC
NA NA TRBJ2-7 16 TRBV28 CASSFASLRRGYEQYF TGTGCCAGCAGTTTTGCCTCGTTGCGGAGGGGCTACGAGCAGTACTTC
NA TRBD2 TRBJ2-7 16 TRBV4-1 CASSQDSGAPRTEQYF TGCGCCAGCAGCCAAGATAGCGGGGCCCCCCGCACCGAGCAGTACTTC
NA TRBD1 TRBJ1-2 17 TRBV5-1 CASSLWTGRSGGDGYTF TGCGCCAGCAGCTTGTGGACAGGGAGGAGTGGAGGGGATGGCTACACCTTC
NA NA TRBJ1-1 12 TRBV5-4 CASRGSNTEAFF TGTGCCAGTAGGGGTTCGAACACTGAAGCTTTCTTT
NA NA TRBJ2-4 13 TRBV29-1 CSVTAGAKNIQYF TGCAGCGTTACGGCGGGTGCCAAAAACATTCAGTACTTC
NA TRBD1 TRBJ1-5 15 TRBV5-6 CASSLQGLWNQPQHF TGTGCCAGCAGTTTACAGGGGCTTTGGAATCAGCCCCAGCATTTT